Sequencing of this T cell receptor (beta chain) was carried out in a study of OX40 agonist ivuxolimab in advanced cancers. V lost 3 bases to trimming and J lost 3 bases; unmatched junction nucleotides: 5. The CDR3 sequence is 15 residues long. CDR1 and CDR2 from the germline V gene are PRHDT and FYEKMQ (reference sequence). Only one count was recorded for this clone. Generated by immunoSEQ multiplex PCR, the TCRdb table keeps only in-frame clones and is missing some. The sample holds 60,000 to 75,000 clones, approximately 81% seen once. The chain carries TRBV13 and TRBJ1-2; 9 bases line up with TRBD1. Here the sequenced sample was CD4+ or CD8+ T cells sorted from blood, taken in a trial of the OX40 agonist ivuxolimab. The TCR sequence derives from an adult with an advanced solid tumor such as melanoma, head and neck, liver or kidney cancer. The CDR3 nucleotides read TGTGCCAGCAGCTTGGCCGGGACAGGGTACTATGGCTACACCTTC. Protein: CASSLAGTGYYGYTF. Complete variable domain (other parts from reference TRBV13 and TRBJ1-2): AAGVIQSPRHLIKEKRETATLKCYPIPRHDTVYWYQQGPGQDPQFLISFYEKMQSDKGSIPDRFSAQQFSDYHSELNMSSLELGDSALYFCASSLAGTGYYGYTFGSGTRLTVV.